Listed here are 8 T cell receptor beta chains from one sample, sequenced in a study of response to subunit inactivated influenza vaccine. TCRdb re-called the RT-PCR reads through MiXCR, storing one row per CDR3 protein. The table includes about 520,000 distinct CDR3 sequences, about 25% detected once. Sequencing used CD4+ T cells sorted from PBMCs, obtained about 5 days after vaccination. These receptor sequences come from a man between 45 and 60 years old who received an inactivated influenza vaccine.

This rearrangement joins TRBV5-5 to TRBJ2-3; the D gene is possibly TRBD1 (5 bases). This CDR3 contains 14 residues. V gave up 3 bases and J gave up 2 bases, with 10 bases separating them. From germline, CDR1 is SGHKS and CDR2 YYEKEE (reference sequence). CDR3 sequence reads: CASSYGQVTDTQYF. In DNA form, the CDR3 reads TGTGCCAGCAGCTATGGACAAGTCACAGATACGCAGTATTTT.

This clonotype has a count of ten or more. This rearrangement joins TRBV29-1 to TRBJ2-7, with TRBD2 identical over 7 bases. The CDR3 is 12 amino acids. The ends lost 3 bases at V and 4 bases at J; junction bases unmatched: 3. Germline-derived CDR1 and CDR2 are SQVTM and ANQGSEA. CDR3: CSVDGGRYEQYF. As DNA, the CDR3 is TGCAGCGTTGACGGGGGGAGGTACGAGCAGTACTTC.

Here the CDR3 DNA reads TGCAGTGCTAGAGCTACTAGCGGGGGCTCCTACAATGAGCAGTTCTTC. Translated, it gives CSARATSGGSYNEQFF. The chain has TRBV20-1 and TRBJ2-1, with 11 bases fitting TRBD2. Trimming at V came to 1 base and at J to 0 bases, leaving 2 bases not matched to a gene. The CDR3 sequence is 16 residues long. CDR1 and CDR2 (germline): DFQATT, SNEGSKA (reference sequence).

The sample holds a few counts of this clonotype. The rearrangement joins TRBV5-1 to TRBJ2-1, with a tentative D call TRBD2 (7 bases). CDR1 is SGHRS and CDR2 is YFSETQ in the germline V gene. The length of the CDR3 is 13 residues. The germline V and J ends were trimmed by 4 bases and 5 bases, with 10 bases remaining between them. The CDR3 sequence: CASSGGANNEQFF. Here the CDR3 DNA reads TGCGCCAGCAGCGGGGGGGCCAACAATGAGCAGTTCTTC.

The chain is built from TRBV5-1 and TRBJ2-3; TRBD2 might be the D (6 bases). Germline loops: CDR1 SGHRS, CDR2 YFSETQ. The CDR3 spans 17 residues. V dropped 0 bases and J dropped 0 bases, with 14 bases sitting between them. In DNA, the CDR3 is TGCGCCAGCAGCTTGGGGCCGCAGCGGGCCAGCACAGATACGCAGTATTTT. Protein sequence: CASSLGPQRASTDTQYF. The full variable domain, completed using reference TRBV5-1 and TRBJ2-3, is KAGVTQTPRYLIKTRGQQVTLSCSPISGHRSVSWYQQTPGQGLQFLFEYFSETQRNKGNFPGRFSGRQFSNSRSEMNVSTLELGDSALYLCASSLGPQRASTDTQYFGPGTRLTVL.

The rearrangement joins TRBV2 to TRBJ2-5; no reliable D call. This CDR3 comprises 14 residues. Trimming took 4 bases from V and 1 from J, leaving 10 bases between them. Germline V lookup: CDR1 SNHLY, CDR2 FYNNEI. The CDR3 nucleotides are TGTGCCAGCAGTGTGGGTTATGTCCAAGAGACCCAGTACTTC. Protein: CASSVGYVQETQYF.

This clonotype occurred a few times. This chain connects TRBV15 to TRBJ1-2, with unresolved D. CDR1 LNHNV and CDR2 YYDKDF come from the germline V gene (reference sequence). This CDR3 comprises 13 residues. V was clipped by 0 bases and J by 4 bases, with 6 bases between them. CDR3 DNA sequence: TGTGCCACCAGCAGAGATAAAGGCTATGGCTACACCTTC. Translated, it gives CATSRDKGYGYTF. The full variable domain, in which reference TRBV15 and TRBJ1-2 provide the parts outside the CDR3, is DAMVIQNPRYQVTQFGKPVTLSCSQTLNHNVMYWYQQKSSQAPKLLFHYYDKDFNNEADTPDNFQSRRPNTSFCFLDIRSPGLGDTAMYLCATSRDKGYGYTFGSGTRLTVV.

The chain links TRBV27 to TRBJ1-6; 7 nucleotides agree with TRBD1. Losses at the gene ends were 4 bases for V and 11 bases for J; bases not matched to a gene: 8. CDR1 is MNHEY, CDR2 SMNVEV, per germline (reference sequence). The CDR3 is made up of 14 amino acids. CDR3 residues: CASSWGTEGTPLHF. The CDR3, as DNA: TGTGCCAGCAGTTGGGGGACAGAGGGGACACCCCTCCACTTT.